These 17 T cell receptor beta chains share one sample of origin, sequenced in a study of identical twins. TCRdb called the 5' RACE reads again in MiXCR, with one record for every CDR3 protein. Counted here are hundreds of thousands of distinct CDR3 sequences, under 9% occurring once; the ten biggest clones make up 0.75% to 1%. The same data also contributed to another study, on yellow fever vaccine responses in identical twins.

The sample comprised PBMCs. The receptors shown here come from a young woman in good health.

This clonotype showed up many times. The chain joins TRBV10-3 to TRBJ2-7; D may be TRBD2 (6 bases). CDR3 length equals 13 residues. V was shortened by 4 bases and J by 3 bases, with 10 bases between the two germline ends. Germline V gene data show CDR1 as ENHRY and CDR2 as SYGVKD. The CDR3: CAISASDLYEQYF. The CDR3 DNA follows: TGTGCCATCAGTGCTAGCGACCTCTACGAGCAGTACTTC.

This clonotype occurred many times. The V and J genes are TRBV18 and TRBJ2-1; D unresolved. The ends were cut back, 8 bases at V and 0 bases at J, with 8 bases in the middle. This CDR3 has 13 amino acids. Germline V lookup: CDR1 KGHSH, CDR2 LQKENI. Written as DNA, the CDR3 is TGTGCCAGCAGCCCGAGCTCCTACAATGAGCAGTTCTTC. Encoded protein: CASSPSSYNEQFF.

There are a few counts of this clonotype. One end of the junction fails to match germline, which may point to a read error. The rearrangement joins TRBV6-1 to TRBJ1-5; D might be TRBD1 (6 bases). Per the germline V gene, CDR1 is MNHNS and CDR2 is SASEGT. This CDR3 is 14 amino acids long. The CDR3, as DNA: TGTGCCAGCAGCGAAGGGGGTTTCGGTCAGCCCCAGCATTTT. This gives the protein CASSEGGFGQPQHF.

This clonotype was seen a few times. The chain joins TRBV28 to TRBJ2-7; 13 bases match TRBD2. With V trimmed by 7 bases and J by 6 bases, 6 bases remained unmatched. Germline-derived CDR1 and CDR2 are MDHEN and SYDVKM. This CDR3 has 14 amino acids. The CDR3 loop reads CASTTSGGASEQYF. CDR3 coding DNA: TGTGCCAGCACCACTAGCGGGGGGGCCTCCGAGCAGTACTTC.

This clonotype was seen more than once but under ten times. The rearrangement links TRBV15 to TRBJ2-4; D possibly corresponds to TRBD2 (5 bases). Per the germline V gene, CDR1 is LNHNV and CDR2 is YYDKDF (reference sequence). V lost 4 bases and J 3 bases, leaving 13 bases between the germline ends. The CDR3 consists of 15 residues. CDR3 DNA sequence: TGTGCCACCAGCACGCCCGAACTAGGCAAAAACATTCAGTACTTC. Protein: CATSTPELGKNIQYF.

This clonotype was counted between two and nine times. The missing conserved phenylalanine or tryptophan at the end of this CDR3 makes a read error likely. Because the CDR3's place on the DNA is in doubt, the DNA is left out and the CDR3 is given as listed by TCRdb. The chain combines TRBV10-3 with TRBJ2-7; TRBD2 is the table's D call, not checked against the DNA. The CDR3 spans 13 amino acids, including both terminal residues. Germline loops: CDR1 ENHRY, CDR2 SYGVKD. The CDR3 here is CAISEWTSGGISL.

This clonotype turned up a few times. The chain recombines TRBV7-9 with TRBJ2-7, with unresolved D. From germline, CDR1 is SEHNR and CDR2 FQNEAQ (reference sequence). Deletions cut 5 bases from V and 3 bases from J, with 11 bases between. This CDR3 has 13 amino acids. This CDR3 is CASSPADHYEQYF. CDR3 bases: TGTGCCAGCAGCCCCGCGGACCACTACGAGCAGTACTTC.

The J gene is TRBJ1-1, the V gene TRBV7-2; the match to TRBD1 covers 10 bases. The length of the CDR3 is 16 residues. The germline gives CDR1 SGHTA, CDR2 FQGNSA. V shed 1 base, J shed 3 bases, and the junction held 5 bases outside the gene matches. CDR3 DNA: TGTGCCAGCAGCTTAGTGGGCGGGACAGGGGACACTGAAGCTTTCTTT. Amino acids: CASSLVGGTGDTEAFF.

This clonotype was counted between two and nine times. The chain is built from TRBV6-4 and TRBJ2-3, with 14 nucleotides matching TRBD2. The CDR3 consists of 15 residues. Trimming removed 4 bases from V and 4 bases from J; junction bases left unmatched: 1. CDR1 is MRHNA and CDR2 is SNTAGT in the germline V gene. The CDR3 reads CASSATSGGADTQYF. CDR3 sequence (DNA): TGTGCCAGCAGTGCGACTAGCGGGGGGGCAGATACGCAGTATTTT.

This clonotype was counted at least ten times. The V call is TRBV4-1, the J call TRBJ2-3; TRBD2 aligns across 9 bases. Losses at the gene ends were 4 bases for V and 2 bases for J; bases not matched to a gene: 19. The V gene's germline CDR1 is MGHRA and CDR2 YSYEKL. The CDR3 is made up of 20 amino acids. The CDR3 coding sequence is TGCGCCAGCAGCCTCTCCCGGCTTAAGGGAGCGGGAGGACCCACAGATACGCAGTATTTT. It specifies CASSLSRLKGAGGPTDTQYF.

In this sample, this clonotype turned up a few times. This rearrangement joins TRBV6-2 or TRBV6-3 to TRBJ2-1, with D tentatively TRBD2 (5 bases). V was shortened by 6 bases and J by 12 bases, with 21 bases between the two germline ends. The CDR3 extends over 14 amino acids. Germline CDR1 reads MNHEY; CDR2 reads SVGEGT. The CDR3 region has the DNA TGTGCCAGCAGCCCAGCCATACTAGAATTGAGGCAGTTCTTC. It codes for CASSPAILELRQFF.

The chain has TRBV7-9 and TRBJ2-5; D not resolved. Trimming removed 0 bases at V and 4 bases at J, with 6 bases between. The CDR3 loop spans 13 amino acids. CDR1 and CDR2 from the germline V gene are SEHNR and FQNEAQ (reference sequence). This chain's CDR3 is CASSLARSETQYF. The DNA of the CDR3 is TGTGCCAGCAGCTTAGCTCGCTCAGAGACCCAGTACTTC.

This rearrangement joins TRBV7-9 to TRBJ2-2, with 7 nucleotides matching TRBD1. Germline V gene lookup returns CDR1 SEHNR and CDR2 FQNEAQ (reference sequence). With V trimmed by 1 base and J by 3 bases, 8 bases remained unmatched. This CDR3 is 17 amino acids long. This CDR3 reads CASSLVLRQGDTGELFF. DNA for the CDR3: TGTGCCAGCAGCTTAGTCCTCCGGCAGGGGGACACCGGGGAGCTGTTTTTT.

The rearrangement joins TRBV5-1 to TRBJ2-5; 12 nucleotides line up with TRBD2. The CDR3 totals 17 residues. The ends lost 4 bases at V and 2 bases at J; junction bases unmatched: 9. The germline gives CDR1 SGHRS, CDR2 YFSETQ. CDR3 region: CASSAGTSGWIQETQYF. The CDR3 coding sequence is TGCGCCAGCAGCGCGGGGACTAGCGGGTGGATACAAGAGACCCAGTACTTC.

In its sample, this clonotype was seen many times. V usage is TRBV5-6 and J usage is TRBJ2-1; 7 nucleotides agree with TRBD2. V gave up 4 bases and J gave up 4 bases; unmatched junction bases: 11. The CDR3 loop spans 16 amino acids. Germline loops: CDR1 SGHDT, CDR2 YYEEEE. DNA for the CDR3: TGTGCCAGCAGCCCCGGGACCGGGAGGCGGTACAATGAGCAGTTCTTC. Its protein product is CASSPGTGRRYNEQFF.

In nucleotides, the CDR3 is TGCAGCGTTGATCCAGGGGGATTGAGAGGCTACACCTTC. Amino acid sequence: CSVDPGGLRGYTF. This chain connects TRBV29-1 to TRBJ1-2; TRBD1 matches at 7 bases. The CDR3 spans 13 residues. Trimming cost V 3 bases and J 8 bases; bases outside gene matches: 9. Germline CDR1 reads SQVTM; CDR2 reads ANQGSEA.

This clonotype was recorded a few times. J is TRBJ2-2 and V is TRBV20-1, with D tentatively TRBD1 or TRBD2 (6 bases each). The CDR3 spans 15 residues. The ends were cut back, 0 bases at V and 6 bases at J, with 14 bases in the middle. CDR1 DFQATT and CDR2 SNEGSKA come from the germline V gene (reference sequence). The CDR3 sequence: CSARERGRGAGELFF. CDR3 bases: TGCAGTGCTAGAGAGCGGGGAAGGGGGGCCGGGGAGCTGTTTTTT.